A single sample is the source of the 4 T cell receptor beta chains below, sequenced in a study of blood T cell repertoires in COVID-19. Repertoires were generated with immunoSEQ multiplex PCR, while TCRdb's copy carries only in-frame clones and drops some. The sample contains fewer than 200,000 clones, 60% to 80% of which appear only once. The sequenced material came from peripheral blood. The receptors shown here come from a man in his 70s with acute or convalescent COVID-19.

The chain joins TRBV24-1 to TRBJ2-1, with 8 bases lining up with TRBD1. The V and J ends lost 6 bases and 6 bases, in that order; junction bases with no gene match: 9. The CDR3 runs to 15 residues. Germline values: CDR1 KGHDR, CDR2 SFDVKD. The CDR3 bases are TGTGCCACCAGTCGGACAGGGAGAGATCGCAATGAGCAGTTCTTC. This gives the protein CATSRTGRDRNEQFF.

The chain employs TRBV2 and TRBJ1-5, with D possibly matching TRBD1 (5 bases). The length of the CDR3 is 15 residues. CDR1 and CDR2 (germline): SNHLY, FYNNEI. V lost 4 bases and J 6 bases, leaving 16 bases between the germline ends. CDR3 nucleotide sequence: TGTGCCAGCAGTGTTGGGGAGGGTAGGGGTCAGCCCCAGCATTTT. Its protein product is CASSVGEGRGQPQHF.

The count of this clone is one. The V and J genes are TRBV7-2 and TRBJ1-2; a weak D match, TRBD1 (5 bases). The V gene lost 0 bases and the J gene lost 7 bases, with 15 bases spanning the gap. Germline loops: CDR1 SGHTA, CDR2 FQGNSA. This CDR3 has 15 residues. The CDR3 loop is CASSLAQAGTSGYTF. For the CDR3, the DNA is TGTGCCAGCAGCTTAGCGCAGGCAGGGACTAGTGGCTACACCTTC. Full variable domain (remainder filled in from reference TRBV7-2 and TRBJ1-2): GAGVSQSPSNKVTEKGKDVELRCDPISGHTALYWYRQSLGQGLEFLIYFQGNSAPDKSGLPSDRFSAERTGGSVSTLTIQRTQQEDSAVYLCASSLAQAGTSGYTFGSGTRLTVV.

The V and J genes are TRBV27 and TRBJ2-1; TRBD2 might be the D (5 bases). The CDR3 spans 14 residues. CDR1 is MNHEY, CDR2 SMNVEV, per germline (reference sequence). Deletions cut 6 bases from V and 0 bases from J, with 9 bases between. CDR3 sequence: CASSPGSSYNEQFF. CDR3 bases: TGTGCCAGCAGCCCTGGGAGCTCCTACAATGAGCAGTTCTTC.